The entry below describes one T cell receptor beta chain. This clonotype was seen only once. Its antigen specificity is not known. Base qualities are not recorded, but no much larger clone differs from it by a single base. PBMCs were isolated by Ficoll-Paque density gradient centrifugation. This specimen belongs to a study of T-cell memory formation after mild COVID-19 (dated by TCRdb to about 2021). Context from the whole study: Most TCR sequence clusters were specific to one of the two donors. The cohort was made up of two young adult volunteers, one female and one male, who were previously healthy. Longitudinal TCRalpha and TCRbeta repertoire sequencing tracked T-cell clones expanding and contracting after mild COVID-19 in a couple of donors.

V loses 5 bases, J loses 2 bases, and the germline ends lie 17 bases apart. Spanning cysteine to phenylalanine, the CDR3 consists of 16 amino acids. The kept DNA is CDR3 alone, 48 bases in frame from the first base. Looking up the germline V gene (reference sequence) yields CDR1 LNHDA and CDR2 SQIVND. The sequencing machine was an Illumina NovaSeq 6000. TCRalpha and TCRbeta cDNA libraries were built by 5'RACE with constant-segment primers, adding sample barcodes and unique molecular identifiers. RNA was extracted from every sample with Trizol reagent. Amplification of the libraries took two PCR steps, and the second step added a second sample barcode plus Illumina TruSeq adapters. Sequencing of the libraries was done on an Illumina NovaSeq, producing 2 x 150 bp paired-end reads. For the original study's pipeline: The reads were demultiplexed and collapsed into UMI-guided consensus sequences using migec v1.2.7. Using mixcr v2.1.11, UMI consensuses were aligned to TRA and TRB V and J templates and then assembled into clonotypes. Clonotypes were classified as expanded or contracted when called significant by both edgeR and NoisET, with noise models trained on biological replicates. edgeR calls used a false discovery rate-adjusted p below 0.01 and a log2 fold-change threshold of 1. As an exploratory analysis of dynamics, max-normalized trajectories of the 1000 most abundant clonotypes were examined with PCA combined with hierarchical clustering. Each responding clone was given a CD4 or CD8 phenotype based on the CD4+ and CD8+ repertoires, which had been sequenced separately. Starting from the raw public reads, TCRdb applied fastp trimming at Q25, assembled clones with MiXCR and retained in-frame beta chains. Each CDR3 protein appears once, grouped with its most common genes and DNA. These V and J calls derive from TCRdb rather than the authors' analysis. The table for this sample lists approximately 400,000 distinct CDR3 sequences; 20% to 25% of them were counted only once. Around 9% of the sample is held by the ten biggest clonotypes.

Results and caveats for the whole study, not just this receptor: Some responding clones were detected in pre-infection memory, which suggested that pre-existing cross-reactive memory T cells had joined the SARS-CoV-2 response. SARS-CoV-2 specificity of the second-wave clones peaking on day 37 was not confirmed. Contracting CD4+ clones turned up mainly in the CM and EM memory subsets, whereas EMRA was where CD8+ clones were enriched. Clones that contracted from day 15 to 85 showed balanced CD4/CD8 phenotypes, whereas a second wave of clones that expanded from day 15 to 37 leaned towards CD4+. The study covered only a couple of mild cases, and larger cohorts including severe cases with pre-infection samples were considered necessary.

Sequenced: PBMCs or a T cell subset sorted from them (not recorded which). The rearranged segments are TRBV19 and TRBJ2-3, and perhaps TRBD2 as D gene, on 5 matching bases. The receptor was derived from an adult woman who had mild COVID-19 (a few samples of this study predate the infection). The sample titles of this study are shuffled in the database, so cell type and time point are left out; the donor was told from shared clones. The CDR3 region: CASSPATVRATDTQYF. The base sequence is TGTGCCAGTAGTCCCGCAACGGTGAGGGCCACAGATACGCAGTATTTT.